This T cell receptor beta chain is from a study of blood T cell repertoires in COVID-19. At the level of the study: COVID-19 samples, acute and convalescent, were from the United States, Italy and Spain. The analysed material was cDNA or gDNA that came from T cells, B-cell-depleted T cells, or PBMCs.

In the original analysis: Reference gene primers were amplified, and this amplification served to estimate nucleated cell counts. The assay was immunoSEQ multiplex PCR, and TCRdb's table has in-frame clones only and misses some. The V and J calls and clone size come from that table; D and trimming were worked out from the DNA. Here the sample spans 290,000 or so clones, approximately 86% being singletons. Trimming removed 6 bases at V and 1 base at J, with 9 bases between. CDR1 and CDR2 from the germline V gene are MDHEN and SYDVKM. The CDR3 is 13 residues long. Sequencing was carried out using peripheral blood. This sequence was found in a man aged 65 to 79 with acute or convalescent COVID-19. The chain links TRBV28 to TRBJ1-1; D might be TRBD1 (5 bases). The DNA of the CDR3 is TGTGCCAGCAGGTGGGGCGCGAACACTGAAGCTTTCTTT. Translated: CASRWGANTEAFF.